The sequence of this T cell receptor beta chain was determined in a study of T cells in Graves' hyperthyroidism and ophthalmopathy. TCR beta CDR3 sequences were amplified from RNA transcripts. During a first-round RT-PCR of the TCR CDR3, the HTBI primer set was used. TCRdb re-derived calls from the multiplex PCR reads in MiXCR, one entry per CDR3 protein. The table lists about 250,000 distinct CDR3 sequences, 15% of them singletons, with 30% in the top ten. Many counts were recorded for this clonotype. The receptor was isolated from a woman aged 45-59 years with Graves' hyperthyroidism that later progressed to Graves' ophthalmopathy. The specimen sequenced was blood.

CDR3 sequence: CASSLENTQYF. CDR3 nucleotide sequence: TGCGCCAGCAGCTTGGAAAATACGCAGTATTTT. This chain connects TRBV5-1 to TRBJ2-3; D is ambiguous. The CDR3 length is 11 residues. Germline CDR1 is SGHRS and CDR2 is YFSETQ. Trimming stripped 0 bases from V and 7 bases from J, with 3 bases between.